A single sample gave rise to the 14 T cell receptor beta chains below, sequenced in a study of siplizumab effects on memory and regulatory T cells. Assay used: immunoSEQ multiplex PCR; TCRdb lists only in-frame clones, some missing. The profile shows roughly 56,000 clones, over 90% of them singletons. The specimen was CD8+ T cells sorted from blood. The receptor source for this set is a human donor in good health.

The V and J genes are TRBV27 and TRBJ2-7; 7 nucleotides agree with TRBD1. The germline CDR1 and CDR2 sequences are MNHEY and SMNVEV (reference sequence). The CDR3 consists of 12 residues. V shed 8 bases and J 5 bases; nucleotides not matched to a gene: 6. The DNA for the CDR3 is TGTGCCAGCTGGACAGGTGCCCACGAGCAGTACTTC. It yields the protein CASWTGAHEQYF.

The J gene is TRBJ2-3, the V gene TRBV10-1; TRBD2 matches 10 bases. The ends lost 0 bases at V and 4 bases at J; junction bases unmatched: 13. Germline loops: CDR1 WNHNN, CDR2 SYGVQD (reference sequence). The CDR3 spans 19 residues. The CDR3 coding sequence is TGCGCCAGCAGTGAGTCTCGTAGGGCTAGCGGGAGTATCCCAGATACGCAGTATTTT. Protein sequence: CASSESRRASGSIPDTQYF.

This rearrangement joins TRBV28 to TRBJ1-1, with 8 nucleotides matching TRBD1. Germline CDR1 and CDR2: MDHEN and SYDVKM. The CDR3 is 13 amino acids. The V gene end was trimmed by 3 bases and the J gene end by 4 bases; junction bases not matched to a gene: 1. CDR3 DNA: TGTGCCAGCAGTTTCAGGGGGCGCACTGAAGCTTTCTTT. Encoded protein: CASSFRGRTEAFF.

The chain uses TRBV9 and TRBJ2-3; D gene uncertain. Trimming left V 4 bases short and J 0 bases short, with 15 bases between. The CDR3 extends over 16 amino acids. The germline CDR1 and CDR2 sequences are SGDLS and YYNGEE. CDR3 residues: CASSNPRRVSTDTQYF. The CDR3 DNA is TGTGCCAGCAGCAACCCTAGACGAGTGAGCACAGATACGCAGTATTTT.

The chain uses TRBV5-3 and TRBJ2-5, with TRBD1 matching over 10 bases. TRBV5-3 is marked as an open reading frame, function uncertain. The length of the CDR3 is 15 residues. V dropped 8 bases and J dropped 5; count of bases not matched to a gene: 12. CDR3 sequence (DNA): TGTGCCAGCTTCCCCCGGGACAGGGGTGGTGAGACCCAGTACTTC. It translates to CASFPRDRGGETQYF.

CDR3 coding DNA: TGTGCCAGCAGCCCCGGAGGAAACACCATATATTTT. Amino acid sequence: CASSPGGNTIYF. This sequence joins TRBV7-9 and TRBJ1-3; D remains unclear. Trimming took off 5 bases at V and 4 bases at J, with 6 bases between the two ends. Looked up from germline, CDR1 is SEHNR and CDR2 is FQNEAQ (reference sequence). The CDR3 spans 12 residues. Full variable domain (missing parts from reference TRBV7-9 and TRBJ1-3): DTGVSQNPRHKITKRGQNVTFRCDPISEHNRLYWYRQTLGQGPEFLTYFQNEAQLEKSRLLSDRFSAERPKGSFSTLEIQRTEQGDSAMYLCASSPGGNTIYFGEGSWLTVV.

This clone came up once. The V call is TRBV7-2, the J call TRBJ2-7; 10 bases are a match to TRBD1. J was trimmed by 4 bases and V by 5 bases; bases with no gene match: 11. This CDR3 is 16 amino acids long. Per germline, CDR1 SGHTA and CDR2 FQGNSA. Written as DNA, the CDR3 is TGTGCCAGCAGCCCAGGACAGGGGGAGTTATTATACGAGCAGTACTTC. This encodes CASSPGQGELLYEQYF.

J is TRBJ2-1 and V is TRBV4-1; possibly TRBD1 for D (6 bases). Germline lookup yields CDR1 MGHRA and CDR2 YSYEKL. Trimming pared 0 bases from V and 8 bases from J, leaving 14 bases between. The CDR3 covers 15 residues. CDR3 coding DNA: TGCGCCAGCAGCCAAGAGGGCAGGGGATGGGATGAGCAGTTCTTC. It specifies CASSQEGRGWDEQFF.

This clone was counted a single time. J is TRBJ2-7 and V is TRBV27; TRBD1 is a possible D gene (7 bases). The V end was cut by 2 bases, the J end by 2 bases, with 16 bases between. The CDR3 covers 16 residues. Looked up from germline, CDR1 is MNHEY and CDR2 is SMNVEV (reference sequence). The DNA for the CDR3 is TGTGCCAGCAGTTTAAAAGGAGGGGGCTTCACCTACGAGCAGTACTTC. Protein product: CASSLKGGGFTYEQYF.

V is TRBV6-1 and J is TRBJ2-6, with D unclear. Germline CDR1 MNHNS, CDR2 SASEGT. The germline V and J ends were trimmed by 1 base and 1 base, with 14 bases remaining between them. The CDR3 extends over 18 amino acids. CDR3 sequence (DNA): TGTGCCAGCAGTGAAGGTCATCGGTGGGCTTCTGGGGCCAACGTCCTGACTTTC. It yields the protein CASSEGHRWASGANVLTF.

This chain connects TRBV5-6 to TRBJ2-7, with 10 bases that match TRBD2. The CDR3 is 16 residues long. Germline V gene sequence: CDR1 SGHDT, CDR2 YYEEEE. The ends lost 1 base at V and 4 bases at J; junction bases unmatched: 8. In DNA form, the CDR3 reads TGTGCCAGCAGCTTGCCAAGCGGGAGGGCCCGGTACGAGCAGTACTTC. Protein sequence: CASSLPSGRARYEQYF.

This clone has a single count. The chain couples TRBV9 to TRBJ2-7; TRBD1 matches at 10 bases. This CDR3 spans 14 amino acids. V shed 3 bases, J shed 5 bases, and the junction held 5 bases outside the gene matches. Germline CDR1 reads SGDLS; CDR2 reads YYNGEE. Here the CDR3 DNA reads TGTGCCAGCAGCGGAGGGACAGGGGCAAACGAGCAGTACTTC. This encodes CASSGGTGANEQYF.

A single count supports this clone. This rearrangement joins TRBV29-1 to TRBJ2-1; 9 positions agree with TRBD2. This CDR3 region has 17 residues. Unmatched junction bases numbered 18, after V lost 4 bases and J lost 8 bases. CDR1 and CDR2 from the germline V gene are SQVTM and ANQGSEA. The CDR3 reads CSVVTPLASGNFHEQFF. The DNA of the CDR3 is TGCAGCGTTGTTACCCCTTTGGCTAGCGGGAATTTTCATGAGCAGTTCTTC.

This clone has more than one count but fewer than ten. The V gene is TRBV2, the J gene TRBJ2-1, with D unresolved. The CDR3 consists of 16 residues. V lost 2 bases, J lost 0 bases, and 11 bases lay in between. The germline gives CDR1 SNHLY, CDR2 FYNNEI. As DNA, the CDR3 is TGTGCCAGCAGTGAATATCGGACCAGCTCCTACAATGAGCAGTTCTTC. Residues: CASSEYRTSSYNEQFF. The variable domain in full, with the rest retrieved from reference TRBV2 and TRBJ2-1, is EPEVTQTPSHQVTQMGQEVILRCVPISNHLYFYWYRQILGQKVEFLVSFYNNEISEKSEIFDDQFSVERPDGSNFTLKIRSTKLEDSAMYFCASSEYRTSSYNEQFFGPGTRLTVL.